This T cell receptor (beta chain) was sequenced for a study of beta chain features in type 1 diabetes. Study background: The study examined more than 100,000,000 sorted cells across all samples.

Expressed TCRB transcripts were sequenced because the isolated RNA had all been reverse transcribed beforehand. Clones were sequenced by immunoSEQ multiplex PCR, and TCRdb holds only the in-frame ones, with some missing. The repertoire holds 140,000 to 150,000 clones, with 40% to 60% as singletons. This sequence originates from a man younger than 35 in good health. Sample: Tregs from blood.

The CDR3 DNA follows: TGTGCCAGCTCACCACCATGGGCAGGGCACACTGAAGCTTTCTTT. Its translation: CASSPPWAGHTEAFF. This chain uses TRBV18 with TRBJ1-1, with D possibly TRBD1 on 5 matching bases. Trimming cost V 0 bases and J 3 bases, with 11 bases left between them. The CDR3 runs 15 residues. CDR1 KGHSH and CDR2 LQKENI come from the germline V gene.